The 29 T cell receptor beta chains below all came from one sample that was sequenced in a study of OX40 agonist ivuxolimab in advanced cancers. Profiling relied on immunoSEQ multiplex PCR, and the TCRdb table lists in-frame clones only, not all of them. The sample contains 70,000 to 75,000 clones, 70% to 90% of which appear only once. The specimen comprised CD4+ or CD8+ T cells sorted from blood, sampled in a trial of the OX40 agonist ivuxolimab. The receptors originated from an adult with an advanced solid tumor such as melanoma, head and neck, liver or kidney cancer.

This clone has only one observation. This sequence joins TRBV7-9 and TRBJ2-3; 14 bases match TRBD2. CDR3 length: 16 amino acids. The V and J ends lost 4 bases and 3 bases, in that order; junction bases with no gene match: 3. CDR1 is SEHNR and CDR2 is FQNEAQ in the germline V gene (reference sequence). CDR3 sequence reads: CASSSTSGGATDTQYF. The DNA of the CDR3 is TGTGCCAGCAGCTCGACTAGCGGGGGGGCGACAGATACGCAGTATTTT.

The chain uses TRBV7-9 and TRBJ1-1; D remains unclear. Deletions cut 1 base from V and 0 bases from J, with 12 bases between. CDR1 and CDR2 from the germline V gene are SEHNR and FQNEAQ (reference sequence). CDR3 size: 16 residues. DNA of the CDR3: TGTGCCAGCAGCTTAGTCGGGATGGCCTTGAACACTGAAGCTTTCTTT. The encoded protein is CASSLVGMALNTEAFF.

This sequence joins TRBV2 and TRBJ2-2, with 8 positions matching TRBD2. The CDR3 runs 18 residues. The junction had 13 bases not matched to a gene; V was cut back by 3 bases and J by 4 bases. CDR1 and CDR2 from the germline V gene are SNHLY and FYNNEI. CDR3 sequence (DNA): TGTGCCAGCAGTGATATTAGTGGCGGGGGGTCCACCACCGGGGAGCTGTTTTTT. It translates to CASSDISGGGSTTGELFF.

This clone showed up just a few times. Other DNA sequences from this sample encode an identical CDR3 as well. The chain combines TRBV28 with TRBJ2-7, with D maybe TRBD1 (6 bases). Trimming left V 5 bases short and J 7 bases short, with 9 bases between. CDR1 and CDR2 from the germline V gene are MDHEN and SYDVKM. The CDR3 runs to 11 residues. CDR3 amino acids: CASSPTGEQYF. As DNA, the CDR3 is TGTGCCAGCAGTCCAACAGGGGAGCAGTACTTC. The entire variable domain, with the rest obtained from reference TRBV28 and TRBJ2-7, is as follows: DVKVTQSSRYLVKRTGEKVFLECVQDMDHENMFWYRQDPGLGLRLIYFSYDVKMKEKGDIPEGYSVSREKKERFSLILESASTNQTSMYLCASSPTGEQYFGPGTRLTVT.

The J gene is TRBJ2-2, the V gene TRBV5-4, with D unresolved. The germline V gene encodes CDR1 SGHNT and CDR2 YYREEE (reference sequence). The V and J ends lost 4 bases and 0 bases respectively, with 7 bases between them. The CDR3 extends over 14 amino acids. The CDR3 is CASSPSTNTGELFF. The CDR3 DNA follows: TGTGCCAGCAGCCCTTCTACGAACACCGGGGAGCTGTTTTTT.

This chain uses TRBV27 with TRBJ2-1; 9 bases map to TRBD1. Germline values: CDR1 MNHEY, CDR2 SMNVEV (reference sequence). Trimming cost V 11 bases and J 6 bases; bases outside gene matches: 8. CDR3 length: 13 amino acids. The CDR3 spells CAARTGASNEQFF. The CDR3 DNA sequence: TGTGCCGCGAGGACAGGGGCTAGCAATGAGCAGTTCTTC.

V usage is TRBV5-1 and J usage is TRBJ1-2; possibly TRBD1 for D (6 bases). The germline gives CDR1 SGHRS, CDR2 YFSETQ. CDR3 length equals 14 residues. V was clipped by 1 base and J by 8 bases, with 15 bases between them. CDR3 sequence reads: CASSLMAGEEGYTF. CDR3 DNA sequence: TGCGCCAGCAGCTTGATGGCAGGGGAAGAAGGCTACACCTTC. Full variable domain (missing parts from reference TRBV5-1 and TRBJ1-2): KAGVTQTPRYLIKTRGQQVTLSCSPISGHRSVSWYQQTPGQGLQFLFEYFSETQRNKGNFPGRFSGRQFSNSRSEMNVSTLELGDSALYLCASSLMAGEEGYTFGSGTRLTVV.

V is TRBV6-1 and J is TRBJ2-7, with D unresolved. Germline V gives CDR1 MNHNS, CDR2 SASEGT. Trimming left V 1 base short and J 4 bases short, with 5 bases between. The CDR3 runs to 12 residues. CDR3 in amino acids: CASSEGGYEQYF. In nucleotides, the CDR3 is TGTGCCAGCAGTGAAGGCGGATACGAGCAGTACTTC.

The rearrangement uses TRBV5-5 and TRBJ1-1, with 8 bases aligning to TRBD1. The CDR3 is 13 residues long. Germline loops: CDR1 SGHKS, CDR2 YYEKEE (reference sequence). V was clipped by 4 bases and J by 4 bases; unmatched bases: 3. CDR3 nucleotides: TGTGCCAGCAGCAAGACAGGGGCCACTGAAGCTTTCTTT. Its protein product is CASSKTGATEAFF.

The chain has TRBV7-2 and TRBJ2-5; D may be TRBD1 or TRBD2 (6 bases each). Germline CDR1 is SGHTA and CDR2 is FQGNSA. V was cut by 0 bases and J by 0 bases, with 8 bases left in between. The CDR3 runs 15 residues. The CDR3 region has the DNA TGTGCCAGCAGCTTAGCGGGGGGCTACCAAGAGACCCAGTACTTC. It yields the protein CASSLAGGYQETQYF.

The rearrangement joins TRBV6-6 to TRBJ1-6, with 7 bases aligning to TRBD1. The CDR3 runs 15 residues. V gave up 0 bases and J gave up 8 bases; unmatched junction bases: 4. Looked up from germline, CDR1 is MNHNY and CDR2 is SVGAGI (reference sequence). CDR3 DNA: TGTGCCAGCAGTTACTCGCGGGACAGCCATTCACCCCTCCACTTT. Amino acid sequence: CASSYSRDSHSPLHF.

The rearrangement links TRBV11-3 to TRBJ2-3, with no clear D. The CDR3 runs 14 residues. The germline V gene encodes CDR1 SGHNT and CDR2 YENEEA. V was shortened by 4 bases and J by 6 bases, with 14 bases between the two germline ends. This CDR3 is CASSSRSFEDTQYF. The CDR3 DNA sequence: TGTGCCAGCAGCTCTCGTTCCTTCGAGGATACGCAGTATTTT.

J is TRBJ2-7 and V is TRBV7-2, with D possibly called TRBD1 or TRBD2 (9 bases each). The V end was cut by 5 bases, the J end by 2 bases, with 19 bases between. The CDR3 covers 16 residues. Germline CDR1 reads SGHTA; CDR2 reads FQGNSA. The chain's CDR3 is CASSKAGGQGTYEQYF. The CDR3 nucleotides read TGTGCCAGCAGCAAAGCGGGGGGACAGGGCACCTACGAGCAGTACTTC. The entire variable domain, with the rest obtained from reference TRBV7-2 and TRBJ2-7, is as follows: GAGVSQSPSNKVTEKGKDVELRCDPISGHTALYWYRQSLGQGLEFLIYFQGNSAPDKSGLPSDRFSAERTGGSVSTLTIQRTQQEDSAVYLCASSKAGGQGTYEQYFGPGTRLTVT.

This chain connects TRBV28 to TRBJ1-4, with D tentatively TRBD1 (5 bases). The CDR3 runs 14 residues. The V gene lost 7 bases and the J gene lost 3 bases, with 12 bases spanning the gap. Looked up from germline, CDR1 is MDHEN and CDR2 is SYDVKM. The CDR3 bases are TGTGCCAGCACCGGGGCGCCGGCTAATGAAAAACTGTTTTTT. Amino acids: CASTGAPANEKLFF. Filled out from reference TRBV28 and TRBJ1-4, the complete variable domain reads DVKVTQSSRYLVKRTGEKVFLECVQDMDHENMFWYRQDPGLGLRLIYFSYDVKMKEKGDIPEGYSVSREKKERFSLILESASTNQTSMYLCASTGAPANEKLFFGSGTQLSVL.

The chain joins TRBV19 to TRBJ1-2; 7 positions match TRBD1. Germline CDR1 reads LNHDA; CDR2 reads SQIVND (reference sequence). The J segment lost 2 bases and the V segment lost 5 bases, leaving 5 bases of the junction unmatched. The CDR3 totals 14 residues. CDR3 sequence reads: CASSGQQGNYGYTF. As DNA, the CDR3 is TGTGCCAGTAGTGGACAACAGGGGAACTATGGCTACACCTTC.

This clone was recorded a few times. Other DNA sequences in the same sample also yield this CDR3. The J gene is TRBJ2-5, the V gene TRBV9; tentatively, D is TRBD1 (6 bases). CDR3 length: 15 amino acids. V lost 2 bases and J 0 bases, leaving 11 bases between the germline ends. CDR1 and CDR2 (germline): SGDLS, YYNGEE. The CDR3 DNA follows: TGTGCCAGCAGCGTCCCGACAGGAAACCAAGAGACCCAGTACTTC. It translates to CASSVPTGNQETQYF. Looking up the rest from reference TRBV9 and TRBJ2-5 gives the full variable domain: DSGVTQTPKHLITATGQRVTLRCSPRSGDLSVYWYQQSLDQGLQFLIQYYNGEERAKGNILERFSAQQFPDLHSELNLSSLELGDSALYFCASSVPTGNQETQYFGPGTRLLVL.

The CDR3 region has the DNA TGTGCCAGCAGAAAGTTTGGGGACAGCACAGATACGCAGTATTTT. Residues: CASRKFGDSTDTQYF. The V gene is TRBV6-5, the J gene TRBJ2-3; D tentatively fits TRBD1 or TRBD2 (5 bases each). Germline CDR1 reads MNHEY; CDR2 reads SVGAGI. V was cut by 6 bases and J by 0 bases, with 13 bases left in between. The CDR3 length is 15 residues.

The chain carries TRBV4-2 and TRBJ2-1; 12 nucleotides align to TRBD2. CDR3 length: 17 residues. The junction had 1 base not matched to a gene; V was cut back by 0 bases and J by 1 base. Germline V gene lookup returns CDR1 LGHNA and CDR2 YNFKEQ. The CDR3, as DNA: TGTGCCAGCAGCCAAGAGACTAGCGGGAGTTCCTACAATGAGCAGTTCTTC. Translated: CASSQETSGSSYNEQFF.

Points on this clone: This CDR3 is also generated by other DNA sequences in the sample. The chain has TRBV5-4 and TRBJ1-5; no definite D call. The germline CDR1 and CDR2 sequences are SGHNT and YYREEE (reference sequence). The CDR3 length is 13 residues. The V end lost 4 bases, the J end lost 0 bases, and 5 bases lay between the germline ends. The CDR3 spells CASSLDSNQPQHF. In DNA, the CDR3 is TGTGCCAGCAGCCTCGATAGCAATCAGCCCCAGCATTTT.

This chain uses TRBV19 with TRBJ2-1, with unresolved D. Deletions cut 6 bases from V and 8 bases from J, with 17 bases between. The CDR3 loop spans 14 amino acids. Per the germline V gene, CDR1 is LNHDA and CDR2 is SQIVND (reference sequence). The CDR3, as DNA: TGTGCCAGTAGCCCGCTCTCCCCCCCCGATGAGCAGTTCTTC. Its protein is CASSPLSPPDEQFF.

This chain's CDR3 is CATSREATSGSRELFF. The DNA for the CDR3 is TGTGCCACCAGCAGAGAAGCAACTAGCGGGAGCCGGGAGCTGTTTTTT. The V call is TRBV15, the J call TRBJ2-2; 11 bases align to TRBD2. Germline loops: CDR1 LNHNV, CDR2 YYDKDF (reference sequence). The trim removed 0 bases at V and 9 bases at J, leaving 6 bases unmatched. The CDR3 has 16 residues.

This clone has only a few counts. The chain carries TRBV18 and TRBJ2-2, with D unresolved. The CDR3 sequence is 15 residues long. Trimming pared 4 bases from V and 0 bases from J, leaving 9 bases between. Germline V lookup: CDR1 KGHSH, CDR2 LQKENI. CDR3 residues: CASSLRAANTGELFF. Here the CDR3 DNA reads TGTGCCAGCTCACTACGGGCGGCGAACACCGGGGAGCTGTTTTTT.

V is TRBV13 and J is TRBJ2-3, with TRBD2 matching over 7 bases. This CDR3 contains 19 residues. Germline lookup yields CDR1 PRHDT and CDR2 FYEKMQ (reference sequence). V was clipped by 3 bases and J by 4 bases; unmatched bases: 19. The CDR3 DNA is TGTGCCAGCAGCTTGCGCCCTTTCGTGGGAGGGCCCACCCCAGATACGCAGTATTTT. Its translation is CASSLRPFVGGPTPDTQYF.

The J gene is TRBJ2-5, the V gene TRBV28; no reliable D call. Trimming shortened V by 1 base and J by 5 bases, and 8 bases separated the two germline ends. The CDR3 is 13 amino acids. Germline loops: CDR1 MDHEN, CDR2 SYDVKM. Here the CDR3 reads CASSLSGRETQYF. The CDR3 region has the DNA TGTGCCAGCAGTTTATCTGGACGGGAGACCCAGTACTTC.

V and J are TRBV13 and TRBJ2-1; 16 bases line up with TRBD2. Germline V CDR1 and CDR2: PRHDT, FYEKMQ (reference sequence). The CDR3 is 16 residues long. V shed 3 bases and J 8 bases; nucleotides not matched to a gene: 4. In nucleotides, the CDR3 is TGTGCCAGCAGCTTTGGGACTAGCGGGAGGGCCCATGAGCAGTTCTTC. Its translation: CASSFGTSGRAHEQFF.

V is TRBV4-2 and J is TRBJ2-6, with D possibly matching TRBD1 (5 bases). The ends were cut back, 3 bases at V and 1 base at J, with 19 bases in the middle. Germline CDR1 is LGHNA and CDR2 is YNFKEQ. CDR3 length: 19 amino acids. The CDR3 reads CASSQSGNLNPSGANVLTF. CDR3 bases: TGTGCCAGCAGCCAGTCAGGGAATCTTAACCCGTCTGGGGCCAACGTCCTGACTTTC.

CDR3 amino acids: CAWSTSVGEQFF. CDR3 sequence (DNA): TGTGCCTGGAGTACCTCGGTCGGTGAGCAGTTCTTC. The genes are TRBV30 and TRBJ2-1; no definite D call. CDR1 GTSNPN and CDR2 SVGIG come from the germline V gene (reference sequence). The germline V and J ends were trimmed by 2 bases and 9 bases, with 11 bases remaining between them. The CDR3 totals 12 residues. Full variable domain (remainder filled in from reference TRBV30 and TRBJ2-1): SQTIHQWPATLVQPVGSPLSLECTVEGTSNPNLYWYRQAAGRGLQLLFYSVGIGQISSEVPQNLSASRPQDRQFILSSKKLLLSDSGFYLCAWSTSVGEQFFGPGTRLTVL.

V gene TRBV2 combines with J gene TRBJ1-2; maybe TRBD1 (5 bases). Looked up from germline, CDR1 is SNHLY and CDR2 is FYNNEI. V was shortened by 2 bases and J by 5 bases, with 9 bases between the two germline ends. The CDR3 is 13 amino acids. CDR3 in DNA: TGTGCCAGCAGTGAATACAGGAGTTATGGCTACACCTTC. Its translation is CASSEYRSYGYTF.

The J gene is TRBJ2-3, the V gene TRBV7-9; D ambiguous. The CDR3 runs to 12 residues. Trimming removed 5 bases at V and 6 bases at J, with 9 bases between. Per the germline V gene, CDR1 is SEHNR and CDR2 is FQNEAQ (reference sequence). The CDR3 spells CASSRIWDTQYF. The CDR3 nucleotides read TGTGCCAGCAGCCGTATCTGGGATACGCAGTATTTT.